The entry that follows covers one T cell receptor beta chain sequence. Its antigen is currently unknown. This entry comes from a study of tumor-infiltrating lymphocytes in localized non-small cell lung cancer. Study-wide background: Each patient gave resected tumor and non-adjacent uninvolved lung tissue. Study-wide findings and caveats: Recurrence-free survival showed no association with tumor T-cell fraction. Different pieces of the same tissue were used for each assay. Available tissue quantity limited TCR sequencing to a patient subset.

Using immunoSEQ multiplex PCR, the repertoire was profiled, and TCRdb retains in-frame clones only, with some absent. The data show roughly 15,000 clones, 65% to 75% seen once. Per the germline V gene, CDR1 is SNHLY and CDR2 is FYNNEI. V was shortened by 4 bases and J by 3 bases, with 9 bases between the two germline ends. The CDR3 runs to 13 residues. The gene calls are TRBV2 and TRBJ1-2, with D unclear. The sample taken for sequencing was lung tumor tissue. The sequence came from a human donor with non-small cell lung cancer. The CDR3 loop is CASSVRGDYGYTF. CDR3 nucleotide sequence: TGTGCCAGCAGTGTTCGGGGTGACTATGGCTACACCTTC.